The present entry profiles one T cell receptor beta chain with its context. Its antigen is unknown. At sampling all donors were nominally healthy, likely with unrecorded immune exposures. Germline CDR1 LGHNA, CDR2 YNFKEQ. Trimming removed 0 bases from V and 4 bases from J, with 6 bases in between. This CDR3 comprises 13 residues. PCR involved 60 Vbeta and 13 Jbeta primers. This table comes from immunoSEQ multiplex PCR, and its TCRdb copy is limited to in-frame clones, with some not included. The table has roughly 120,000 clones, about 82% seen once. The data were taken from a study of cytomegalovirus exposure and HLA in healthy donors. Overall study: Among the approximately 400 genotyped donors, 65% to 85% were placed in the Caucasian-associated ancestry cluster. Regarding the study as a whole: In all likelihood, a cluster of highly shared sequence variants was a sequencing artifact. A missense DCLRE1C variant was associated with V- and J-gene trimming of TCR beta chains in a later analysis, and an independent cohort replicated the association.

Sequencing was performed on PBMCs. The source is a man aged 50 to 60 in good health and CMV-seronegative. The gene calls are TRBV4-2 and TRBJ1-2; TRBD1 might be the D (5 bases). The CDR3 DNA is TGTGCCAGCAGCCAAGACAGGGTCTATGGCTACACCTTC. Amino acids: CASSQDRVYGYTF.